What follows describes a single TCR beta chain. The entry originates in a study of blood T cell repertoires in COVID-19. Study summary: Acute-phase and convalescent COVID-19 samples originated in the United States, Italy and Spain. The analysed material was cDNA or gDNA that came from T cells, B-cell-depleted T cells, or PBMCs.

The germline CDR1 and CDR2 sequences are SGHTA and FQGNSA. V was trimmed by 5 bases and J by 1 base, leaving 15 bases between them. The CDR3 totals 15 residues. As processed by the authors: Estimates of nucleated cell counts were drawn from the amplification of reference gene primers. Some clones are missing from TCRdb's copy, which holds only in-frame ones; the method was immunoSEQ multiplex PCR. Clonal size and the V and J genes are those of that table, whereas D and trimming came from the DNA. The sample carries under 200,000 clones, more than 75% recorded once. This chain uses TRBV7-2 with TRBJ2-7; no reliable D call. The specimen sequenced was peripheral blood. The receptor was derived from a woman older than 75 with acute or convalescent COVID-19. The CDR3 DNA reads TGTGCCAGCAGCGCCCACAGTGTTCAGTCCTACGAGCAGTACTTC. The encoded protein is CASSAHSVQSYEQYF.